Sequencing of this TCR beta chain was carried out in a study of T cell responses to AZD1222 COVID-19 vaccine (dated by TCRdb to the early 2020s). Notes on the research overall: AZD1222 recipients given second doses at about 4 weeks or at about 12 weeks were pooled, since spike-specific TCR depth and breadth were not found to differ between the two schedules. TCR sequencing was performed for 230 to 250 trial participants, of whom roughly 200 were given two doses of AZD1222 and roughly 25 were given two doses of MenACWY control vaccine. Trial participants were enrolled by age into 18-55, 56-69 and 70-plus year subgroups, with roughly 160, 29 and 62 TCR-sequenced participants respectively.

The CDR3 regions of human TCRbeta chains were subjected to immunosequencing. Per the source publication's procedure: TCRs in the repertoires were compared against a reference library of SARS-CoV-2-specific TCRs that had been generated with the MIRA antigen-specificity platform. Breadth was defined as the fraction of unique TCRs that were SARS-CoV-2-associated, and depth was defined as the fraction of total T cells that were SARS-CoV-2-associated. Each spike-specific TCR was assigned to its reactive spike region and to a CD4 or CD8 class using the MIRA data. Log10-transformed breadth and depth values were compared by one-way ANOVA with Sidak's multiple comparisons tests. The table was pulled from immuneACCESS by TCRdb, which kept in-frame rearrangements only. Such tables lose some clones; where checked, under half of the loss comes from unresolved V genes, and the rest has no known cause. From that table come the V and J calls and clone size; the DNA was used to work out D and trimming. For this sample there are roughly 40,000 clones; over 60% appear just once. The ten largest clones represent under 5% of the sample.

Remarks on this clone: Its antigen has not been determined. Nothing much larger sits one base from this clone, and base qualities are not available.

General study outcomes and caveats: In the small 56-69-year group, the increase in depth fell short of significance, most likely because of low power. No day 14 peak-response samples were available, so repertoires were characterized only after the peak T cell response. Most participants were white British and females outnumbered males, and the authors suggested that clonal diversity may have been underestimated. The whole spike protein was spanned by vaccine-associated CD4 TCRs, and dominant responses were seen in regions 160-218 and 743-854. Conclusions about previously exposed vaccinees are limited because only six or seven AZD1222 recipients were SARS-CoV-2 seropositive at baseline. Nearly half of unique spike-specific TCRs reportedly recognized epitopes outside regions mutated in the B.1.351 and B.1.1.7 variants. A significant rise in spike-specific TCR breadth and depth was observed after two AZD1222 doses relative to day 0 and relative to MenACWY recipients.

The time point label for this specimen denotes: baseline before first vaccination. Vaccinee samples came from UK trials COV001 and COV002, including a single-blind randomized controlled phase 2/3 trial of AZD1222 (ChAdOx1 nCoV-19) in healthy adults. For TCRbeta chain sequencing, PBMC samples from trial participants were taken at day 0 and at day 28 after the second dose. Compared with germline, V lacks 3 bases and J lacks 7 bases; bases without a gene match: 5. The CDR3 covers 13 residues, taking in both the cysteine and the phenylalanine. Only the CDR3 DNA stays, 39 bases, in frame from base 1. CDR1 MNHEY and CDR2 SMNVEV were looked up in the germline V gene (reference sequence).

The sequence links TRBV27 to TRBJ1-2; the junction holds 7 bases that match TRBD1. The TCR comes from an adult in good health. Material: peripheral blood, obtained on day 0 of AZD1222 vaccination. The CDR3 protein is CASSLRQGSGYTF. The bases read TGTGCCAGCAGTTTGAGACAGGGCAGTGGCTACACCTTC.